This TCR beta chain is from a study of patients and donors after allogeneic stem cell transplantation. Trimming removed 3 bases from V and 5 bases from J, with 7 bases in between. CDR3 length: 12 residues. Germline V gives CDR1 DFQATT, CDR2 SNEGSKA (reference sequence). TCRdb analysed the RT-PCR reads with MiXCR anew, one entry per CDR3 protein. The sample includes around 200,000 distinct CDR3 sequences, about 38% of them seen just once. The sequence came from a human donor who was either an allogeneic HSCT recipient or a stem cell or donor lymphocyte infusion donor (not recorded which). It is not recorded whose cells these are; they may come from a transplant donor. The chain recombines TRBV20-1 with TRBJ2-2; D possibly corresponds to TRBD2 (5 bases). The source material was blood, either unsorted or a sorted T cell fraction (not recorded which). CDR3: CSASSDTGELFF. CDR3 sequence (DNA): TGCAGTGCTAGTAGCGATACCGGGGAGCTGTTTTTT.